One sample yielded the 27 T cell receptor beta chains listed below, sequenced in a study of T cell clonality in common variable immunodeficiency. TCRdb's copy holds only in-frame clones and misses some; the assay was immunoSEQ multiplex PCR. The sample includes about 52,000 clones, none of them occurring once. Sequenced: peripheral blood mononuclear cells. The receptors were gathered from a person aged 18-69 years in good health.

This clone was counted many times. The sequence runs out 3 residues before the end of the CDR3; the remainder is reconstructed from the germline J gene. The chain carries TRBV20-1 and TRBJ2-2; 11 bases align to TRBD1. Germline values: CDR1 DFQATT, CDR2 SNEGSKA (reference sequence). The CDR3 covers 13 residues. The CDR3: CSAKDRGLEKLFF. The part of the CDR3 DNA that was read is TGCAGTGCGAAGGACAGGGGGCTCGAAAAG.

Notes on this clone: A read error may be the cause here, since a much bigger clone is one base away. The CDR3 end is not reached by the read, which stops 3 residues before it; the germline J gene fills it in. The rearrangement uses TRBV30 and TRBJ2-3; 7 bases map to TRBD1. This CDR3 is built from 12 residues. Germline V gene lookup returns CDR1 GTSNPN and CDR2 SVGIG (reference sequence). CDR3 DNA, as far as it was read: TGTGCCTGCCAACGACAGGGAGAGCCG. It specifies CACQRQGEP. The CDR3 as a whole reads CACQRQGEPQYF.

The CDR3 sequence: CASSLGGLSNQPQHF. The DNA read from the CDR3 is TGTGCCAGCAGCTTAGGCGGACTTAGCAATCAGCCC. The genes are TRBV7-9 and TRBJ1-5; unclear D gene. Read coverage stops 3 residues before the CDR3 terminus; the germline J gene supplies the remainder. CDR1 and CDR2 (germline): SEHNR, FQNEAQ (reference sequence). The CDR3 has 15 amino acids. Trimming removed 1 base from V and 0 bases from J, with 7 bases in between.

This clone appeared many times. The sequence runs out 3 residues before the end of the CDR3; the remainder is reconstructed from the germline J gene. V and J are TRBV12-3 or TRBV12-4 and TRBJ2-1, with 13 bases identical to TRBD2. Unmatched junction bases numbered 3, after V lost 5 bases and J lost 5 bases. The CDR3 spans 15 residues. This CDR3 is CASSITSGGDNEQFF. The CDR3 DNA, read in part, is TGTGCCAGCAGTATCACTAGCGGGGGGGACAATGAG.

This clone has at least ten counts. The CDR3 goes on 3 residues after the read ends, and that part is filled in from the germline J gene. J is TRBJ2-7 and V is TRBV6-2 or TRBV6-3, with 7 positions matching TRBD2. The length of the CDR3 is 17 residues. The germline CDR1 and CDR2 sequences are MNHEY and SVGEGT. After removal of 6 bases from V and 4 bases from J, the junction contained 18 bases not matched to a gene. CDR3 residues: CASRPGIGGSKKYEQYF. The CDR3 DNA, read in part, is TGTGCCAGCAGACCCGGAATCGGCGGGAGTAAGAAGTACGAG.

This clone was seen many times. The read is 3 residues too short to cover the CDR3 end, so that end is filled in from the germline J gene. This rearrangement joins TRBV12-3 or TRBV12-4 to TRBJ2-1, with D possibly TRBD2 on 6 matching bases. V lost 6 bases, J lost 3 bases, and 12 bases lay in between. The CDR3 spans 14 residues. CDR3 protein: CASRGGGDYNEQFF. The CDR3 DNA, read in part, is TGTGCCAGCAGAGGAGGCGGGGACTACAATGAG.

This clone was counted a few times. The CDR3 is cut off 3 residues early in the read; its end comes from the germline J gene. The rearrangement joins TRBV19 to TRBJ1-6, with D tentatively TRBD1 (5 bases). The CDR3 totals 13 residues. The V end was cut by 7 bases, the J end by 10 bases, with 14 bases between. Per germline, CDR1 LNHDA and CDR2 SQIVND (reference sequence). The CDR3 DNA, read in part, is TGTGCCAGTAAGGGCTCCAGGGAATCACCC. This codes for CASKGSRESP. The full CDR3 protein reads CASKGSRESPLHF. The entire variable domain, with the rest obtained from reference TRBV19 and TRBJ1-6, is as follows: DGGITQSPKYLFRKEGQNVTLSCEQNLNHDAMYWYRQDPGQGLRLIYYSQIVNDFQKGDIAEGYSVSREKKESFPLTVTSAQKNPTAFYLCASKGSRESPLHFGNGTRLTVT.

This clone came up a few times. The read ends 3 residues before the CDR3 terminus; that terminus is restored from the germline J gene. V is TRBV18 and J is TRBJ1-1; 7 bases fit TRBD1. Germline CDR1 reads KGHSH; CDR2 reads LQKENI. Trimming at V came to 6 bases and at J to 1 base, leaving 5 bases not matched to a gene. The CDR3 has 14 residues. The sequenced CDR3 bases are TGTGCCAGCTCTCCGGACAGGTGGAACACTGAA. Translated: CASSPDRWNTE. The whole CDR3 protein is CASSPDRWNTEAFF.

In its sample, this clone was seen many times. The read gets to within 3 residues of the CDR3 end, and the germline J gene fills in the rest. The rearrangement joins TRBV5-1 to TRBJ1-2; 9 nucleotides align to TRBD1. The CDR3 is made up of 16 amino acids. CDR1 and CDR2 from the germline V gene are SGHRS and YFSETQ. V lost 2 bases, J lost 7 bases, and 12 bases stayed unmatched. The CDR3 DNA, read in part, is TGCGCCAGCAGCTTACCCCCGGGACAGGGTTATGCTGGC. Its translation: CASSLPPGQGYAG. The full-length CDR3 reads as CASSLPPGQGYAGYTF.

This clone came up many times. Read sequence stops 3 residues before the CDR3 end, and the germline J gene provides the missing end. Other DNA sequences in this specimen translate into the identical CDR3. V usage is TRBV7-2 and J usage is TRBJ1-3; 8 bases fit TRBD1. V trimming: 5 bases; J trimming: 8 bases; junction bases outside the gene matches: 5. Germline loops: CDR1 SGHTA, CDR2 FQGNSA. There are 13 residues in the CDR3. The chain's CDR3 is CASSPDRGDTIYF. The part of the CDR3 DNA that was read is TGTGCCAGCAGCCCCGACAGGGGAGACACC.

To note about this clone: The CDR3 extends 3 residues past the end of the read, so its final part is completed from the germline J gene. The V and J genes are TRBV6-2 or TRBV6-3 and TRBJ1-2; D unclear. Germline values: CDR1 MNHEY, CDR2 SVGEGT. The CDR3 has 14 amino acids. CDR3 sequence: CASRRAGGRDTYTF. CDR3 bases read: TGTGCCAGCAGGAGAGCGGGAGGGCGTGATACC.

Concerning this clone: The CDR3 end lies 3 residues beyond the end of the read and is filled in from the germline J gene. The rearrangement joins TRBV18 to TRBJ2-2; no clear D gene. This CDR3 spans 14 amino acids. The germline CDR1 and CDR2 sequences are KGHSH and LQKENI. The CDR3 protein is CASSPGSDNEKLFF. The CDR3 DNA, read in part, is TGTGCCAGCTCACCTGGCAGTGATAATGAAAAG.

This clone was seen a few times. The read terminates 3 residues ahead of where the CDR3 ends, so the germline J gene completes it. V usage is TRBV19 and J usage is TRBJ2-3, with D unclear. The germline gives CDR1 LNHDA, CDR2 SQIVND (reference sequence). CDR3 length equals 15 residues. The sequenced part of the CDR3 DNA is TGTGCCAGTAGTATTCGACATGGGCCTCAAGAGACG. As protein: CASSIRHGPQET. The whole CDR3 sequence is CASSIRHGPQETQYF.

The sample holds many counts of this clone. The read finishes 3 residues shy of the CDR3 end, and the germline J gene is used to complete it. The chain uses TRBV5-1 and TRBJ2-2, with a weak D call TRBD2 (6 bases). The CDR3 contains 17 residues. Germline V gives CDR1 SGHRS, CDR2 YFSETQ. The DNA read from the CDR3 is TGCGCCAGCAGCTTGGGGGACTGGGTCTCTGGGGCCAACGTG. Translated, it gives CASSLGDWVSGANV. The CDR3 as a whole reads CASSLGDWVSGANVLFF.

The table lists this clone with many counts. The read comes to an end 3 residues before the CDR3 does, leaving the germline J gene to fill in the end. The rearrangement uses TRBV18 and TRBJ1-1; 10 bases fit TRBD1. The germline gives CDR1 KGHSH, CDR2 LQKENI. This CDR3 comprises 13 residues. Partial CDR3 DNA: TGTGCCAGCTCACCAGGACAGGGGGAGTGG. Protein: CASSPGQGEW. The full CDR3 sequence reads CASSPGQGEWAFF.

Concerning this clone itself: Coverage ceases 3 residues before the CDR3 finishes, and the germline J gene fills in the end. The chain couples TRBV30 to TRBJ1-2, with TRBD1 matching 7 bases. The CDR3 runs to 15 residues. Germline CDR1 is GTSNPN and CDR2 is SVGIG (reference sequence). The CDR3 sequence: CAWSVLGEGTDTYTF. Partial CDR3 DNA: TGTGCCTGGAGTGTACTTGGGGAGGGGACAGATACC.

This clone has ten or more counts. The missing CDR3 end, 3 residues past where the read stops, is filled in from the germline J gene. The chain joins TRBV20-1 to TRBJ2-5; the match to TRBD2 covers 11 bases. This CDR3 comprises 18 residues. Trimming took 2 bases from V and 5 from J; bases not matched to a gene: 16. From germline, CDR1 is DFQATT and CDR2 SNEGSKA (reference sequence). CDR3 sequence: CSARKSGLAGYRAETQYF. CDR3 bases read: TGCAGTGCTAGAAAGTCAGGACTAGCGGGTTACCGGGCGGAGACC.

Notes on this clone: The CDR3 is cut off 3 residues early in the read; its end comes from the germline J gene. This chain uses TRBV18 with TRBJ2-2; D remains unclear. Germline loops: CDR1 KGHSH, CDR2 LQKENI. V was shortened by 5 bases and J by 9 bases, with 19 bases between the two germline ends. The length of the CDR3 is 15 residues. CDR3 DNA, as far as it was read: TGTGCCAGCTCAGGATCCCGGGTTAATGATCGGGAG. Translated: CASSGSRVNDRE. The complete CDR3 reads CASSGSRVNDRELFF.

This clone was recorded a few times. The CDR3 is cut off 3 residues early in the read; its end comes from the germline J gene. This sequence joins TRBV7-9 and TRBJ2-3, with a tentative D call TRBD2 (6 bases). Deletions cut 5 bases from V and 3 bases from J, with 15 bases between. This CDR3 has 15 amino acids. CDR1 is SEHNR and CDR2 is FQNEAQ in the germline V gene (reference sequence). The CDR3 bases that were read are TGTGCCAGCAGCACACAAAAGGCGGGGACAGATACG. Translation gives CASSTQKAGTDT. In full, the CDR3 reads CASSTQKAGTDTQYF.

In its sample, this clone was seen many times. CDR3 loop: CASSYSRATEAFF. The covered CDR3 bases are TGTGCCAGCAGTTACTCGCGGGCCACTGAA. The chain has TRBV6-2 or TRBV6-3 and TRBJ1-1; the D is unclear. The missing CDR3 end, 3 residues past where the read stops, is filled in from the germline J gene. This CDR3 has 13 amino acids. The germline V gene has CDR1 MNHEY and CDR2 SVGEGT. Trimming cost V 0 bases and J 4 bases, with 6 bases left between them.

This clone has at least ten counts. The CDR3 end falls 3 residues outside the read, so it is completed with the germline J gene. This sequence joins TRBV6-2 or TRBV6-3 and TRBJ2-7; 13 bases map to TRBD2. CDR1 is MNHEY and CDR2 is SVGEGT in the germline V gene. This CDR3 is built from 14 residues. Trimming cost V 6 bases and J 3 bases; bases outside gene matches: 2. CDR3 DNA, as far as it was read: TGTGCCAGCAGGACTAGCGGGAGGCTCTACGAG. It is translated as CASRTSGRLYE. The whole CDR3 is CASRTSGRLYEQYF.

This clone was seen many times. The CDR3 end falls 3 residues outside the read, so it is completed with the germline J gene. The chain employs TRBV2 and TRBJ1-1, with D unclear. Germline V gene data show CDR1 as SNHLY and CDR2 as FYNNEI. Deletions cut 7 bases from V and 0 bases from J, with 9 bases between. The CDR3 is 13 amino acids. The sequenced part of the CDR3 DNA is TGTGCCAGCAAGGTCACCTTGAACACTGAA. Its protein product is CASKVTLNTE. The full-length CDR3 reads as CASKVTLNTEAFF.

This clone showed up many times. The CDR3 end lies 3 residues beyond the end of the read and is filled in from the germline J gene. This rearrangement joins TRBV20-1 to TRBJ1-1; TRBD1 matches at 7 bases. The CDR3 is made up of 14 amino acids. The V gene's germline CDR1 is DFQATT and CDR2 SNEGSKA (reference sequence). Trimming took 4 bases from V and 3 from J; bases not matched to a gene: 8. The CDR3 here is CSATRQGVDTEAFF. The sequenced CDR3 bases are TGCAGTGCTACTAGACAGGGCGTGGACACTGAA.

This clone was detected only a few times. The missing CDR3 end, 3 residues past where the read stops, is filled in from the germline J gene. This sequence joins TRBV5-1 and TRBJ2-1, with D tentatively TRBD2 (6 bases). The germline CDR1 and CDR2 sequences are SGHRS and YFSETQ. CDR3 size: 16 residues. Trimming took off 4 bases at V and 2 bases at J, with 16 bases between the two ends. The covered CDR3 bases are TGCGCCAGCAGCACTCCTTGGGGGGATCCCTACAATGAG. Its protein is CASSTPWGDPYNE. The complete CDR3 protein is CASSTPWGDPYNEQFF.

This clone was found many times. The CDR3 extends 3 residues past the end of the read, so its final part is completed from the germline J gene. The chain couples TRBV7-3 to TRBJ2-2; 13 bases map to TRBD2. This CDR3 is 15 amino acids long. V gave up 6 bases and J gave up 8 bases; unmatched junction bases: 6. Per the germline V gene, CDR1 is SGHTA and CDR2 is FQGTGA. Partial CDR3 DNA: TGTGCCAGCAGTATGACTAGCGGGAGGCGGGGGGAG. Translating gives CASSMTSGRRGE. The CDR3 in full is CASSMTSGRRGELFF.

This clone was detected many times. Read sequence stops 3 residues before the CDR3 end, and the germline J gene provides the missing end. The chain carries TRBV6-4 and TRBJ2-1; the match to TRBD2 covers 7 bases. The junction had 10 bases not matched to a gene; V was cut back by 2 bases and J by 6 bases. From germline, CDR1 is MRHNA and CDR2 SNTAGT. This CDR3 has 16 amino acids. The DNA read from the CDR3 is TGTGCCAGCAGTGACCGCGGGGGAACTGGCTTCAATGAG. This translates into CASSDRGGTGFNE. The CDR3 reads in full as CASSDRGGTGFNEQFF.

Many counts were recorded for this clone. Sequencing ends 3 residues short of the CDR3 end; the germline J gene provides the rest. J is TRBJ2-3 and V is TRBV29-1; 12 positions agree with TRBD1. Unmatched junction bases numbered 12, after V lost 7 bases and J lost 7 bases. Germline CDR1 and CDR2: SQVTM and ANQGSEA. The CDR3 is 15 amino acids. The covered CDR3 bases are TGCAGCGACAGCTACGGGACAGGGGGCCCCAATACG. Amino acid sequence: CSDSYGTGGPNT. The CDR3 as a whole reads CSDSYGTGGPNTQYF.